This TCR beta chain originates from a study of cytomegalovirus exposure and HLA in healthy donors listed by TCRdb under 2017. The study in broad terms: An earlier analysis of approximately 640 of the donors reported 276 Gb of sequence data and around 110 million unique TCR beta sequences from about 179 million T cells. The number of donors typed differed by locus, with about 629-640 for A, B, C, DRB1 and DQB1, around 520 for DQA1, under 610 for DPA1, and roughly 450 for DPB1. HLA typing included class I and class II loci at four-digit resolution. Roughly 5 DR-DQ haplotypes were handled as single units for association and clustering, since linkage in the cohort was strong. To decide whether each TCR beta V gene segment behaved as functional or pseudogenic, an earlier analysis of over 500 of the donors relied on high-throughput TCR beta sequencing. Genome-wide SNP genotypes for about 65% of the 666 donors were used in a later genetic analysis, which treated that subset as a discovery cohort. In the later analysis, no new phenotypic data were used to find candidate immune exposures; instead, reliance was placed on TCR beta sequences and their occurrence across donors. The T cell repertoires of several hundred subjects were profiled by immunosequencing and related to cytomegalovirus serostatus. Donor age, sex, ethnicity and CMV serostatus were collected together with the repertoire data. A separate validation cohort of over 95 different subjects was used in addition to the 666-subject first cohort. The study combined high-throughput TCR immunosequencing, statistical association of individual TCRs with disease status, and machine learning to predict cytomegalovirus infection status. A later analysis re-analyzed previously published TCR beta repertoires from 666 donors and added high-resolution HLA genotyping to study TCR occurrence patterns. An early release covering around 630 HLA-typed donors comprised 250 to 350 gigabases of sequencing data and tens of millions of unique TCR sequences. Among roughly 370 genotyped donors of the cohort, an average of around 240,000 unique TCR beta nucleotide sequences were sequenced per donor, approximately 20% of them non-productive. All discovery cohort repertoires had been generated on a single sequencing platform. The study aimed to test whether signatures of past pathogen exposure could be identified by cataloging public T cell receptors. The genetic ancestry cluster associated with self-reported Caucasian donors included around 76% of the 398 genotyped donors.

The junction shows trimming of 8 bases on V and 3 bases on J, and the gene matches do not reach 8 bases of it. Including the terminal cysteine and phenylalanine, the CDR3 comprises 15 residues. Just the 45-base CDR3 DNA is kept, in frame starting at base 1. According to the germline V gene (reference sequence), CDR1 reads LNHDA and CDR2 reads SQIVND. The research as a whole found: In this cohort, only TCR beta chains were sequenced, and detectable features were limited by the absence of alpha or paired-chain data. Across donors, most TCR sequences were observed very rarely, whereas some public TCRs were present in many individuals. Roughly uniform sequencing depth across donors was assumed in presence/absence analyses, although this assumption may not hold. Because HLA typing was missing for some donors at each locus, association tests included only the typed subset. An earlier analysis of approximately 500 of the donors showed that most TCR beta V segments appeared in productive rearrangements either about 87% or about 30% of the time, which broadly matched IMGT annotations. In a later analysis, the rate of TCR association differed among HLA loci, with DRB1 alleles having the most associated TCRs and HLA-C alleles having the fewest. Linkage disequilibrium might explain the correlated functional status among segregating V segments, but an unknown experimental factor could not be excluded. The sequencing pipeline was judged likely to have produced a cluster of highly shared sequence variants as a technical artifact. For the cohort, immune exposure information was limited to CMV serostatus. In a later analysis, over 15,000 TCR beta sequences were associated with specific HLA alleles at a false discovery rate of 0.05. In a later analysis, HLA-associated TCR beta chains showed more clonal expansion and lower generation probabilities than non-associated chains that were equally common. A later analysis reported that several top co-occurrence clusters appeared linked to parvovirus B19, influenza, CMV and Epstein-Barr virus. Strong co-occurrence of HLA alleles, especially DR and DQ, made assigning TCR associations to individual alleles difficult. A few of the identified cytomegalovirus-associated TCR beta chains were confirmed in vitro to be specific for cytomegalovirus antigens. Some IMGT-functional V segments, including TRBV6-2 and TRBV6-3, could not be told apart with the 87-base-pair reads, so those segments were excluded. In a later analysis, most CMV-associated TCR beta chains were found to appear HLA-restricted, with HLA associations seemingly driven largely by CMV exposure. The authors suggested that the approach could potentially be generalized to other disease states and immunological phenotypes. In the study, 164 TCR beta chains were listed as associated with cytomegalovirus. Because counts were too low, roughly 17 rarely observed V segments, including chromosome 9 orphons, were left out of the earlier analysis of about 500 of the donors. According to a later genetic analysis, donors in an Asian-associated ancestry cluster had fewer N-insertions in productive TCRs than the approximately 710-donor mean. A further reported finding was that TCR beta sequences accurately predicted the HLA-A and HLA-B alleles for most subjects in the first cohort. V-gene and J-gene trimming of TCR beta chains was associated with a missense DCLRE1C variant in a later genetic analysis, and the association was replicated in an independent cohort. The classifier was reported to diagnose cytomegalovirus status with high specificity and sensitivity in both the original and validation cohorts.

The cohort consisted of more than 650 healthy bone marrow donors. Cohort members were all nominally healthy when sampled, although unrecorded immune exposures were likely present. The donor tested CMV seropositive, placing the donor among the 289 seropositive members of the cohort. A peripheral blood sample was collected from each donor, and TCR beta sequencing was performed on peripheral blood mononuclear cells. The Qiagen DNeasy Blood Extraction Kit was used to extract genomic DNA from the blood cell samples. This clone has just one count. Its antigen has not been determined. No much larger clone exists at a distance of one base, and base qualities are not known. Library method: the immunoSEQ multiplex PCR assay. The multiplex PCR relied on a mix of 60 forward primers for TCR Vbeta segments and 13 reverse primers for TCR Jbeta segments. The CDR3 region of rearranged TCR beta genes was amplified from genomic DNA by a multiplex PCR assay. Amplified TCR beta libraries were sequenced as 87-base-pair reads on the Illumina HiSeq System. From the authors' description of their analysis: A later analysis tallied roughly 76 million unique TCR beta chains across the 700 or so repertoires, and approximately 11 million of those chains were shared by two or more donors. To remove PCR and sequencing errors, raw reads were error-corrected and collapsed into unique sequences using a nearest-neighbor algorithm that merged closely related sequences. CDR3 sequences were aligned to IMGT reference sequences to assign V, D and J gene segments. Each retained sequence needed at least a six-nucleotide match to both a V gene segment and a J gene segment. Rearrangements were called productive when the CDR3 lacked stop codons and stayed in frame with V and J; all others were non-productive. CDR3 was defined by IMGT convention, running from the second conserved V-encoded cysteine to the conserved J-encoded phenylalanine. The earlier analysis of 550 to 650 of the donors excluded any sequence lacking an unambiguous match to a single V gene segment. An earlier analysis of fewer than 650 of the donors classified V segments as functional when productive rearrangements were above 56.7% and as segregating when the standard deviation between donors was above 5%. A statistical classification framework was developed to diagnose cytomegalovirus status using the catalog of TCR beta chain sequences. A later analysis assigned V and J genes by comparing TCR nucleotide sequences with IMGT/GENE-DB human TR gene sequences. A later analysis assigned CDR3 sequences and most-parsimonious VDJ recombination scenarios with the TCRdist pipeline. In a later analysis, each TCR beta chain was defined by its CDR3 amino acid sequence together with its V-gene family, and reads without a unique V-gene family were excluded. To address suspected cross-contamination and a sequencing artifact, a later analysis removed around 590 highly shared, low-generation-probability nucleotide sequences. For each public chain, a later analysis derived a clonal expansion index from normalized ranks of inferred template counts within each repertoire. Generation probabilities in a later analysis came from a VDJ recombination model fitted to out-of-frame rearrangements, and those results were checked against IGoR. Hypergeometric tests were used in a later analysis to score TCR-TCR, TCR-HLA and TCR-CMV co-occurrence, with a repertoire-size bias correction applied to the TCR pairs. In a later analysis, false discovery rates were estimated by permuting HLA or CMV assignments 20 times. In a later analysis, co-occurring TCRs were grouped using DBSCAN, and TCRdist sequence similarity was added for clustering within HLA-allele-positive subsets. Repertoires with fewer than 30,000 or more than 120,000 public chains were left out of co-occurrence clustering, as were four to six repertoires with anomalous nucleotide sharing. TCRdb re-hosts the immuneACCESS table, in-frame sequences only. Its copies lack some clones; in the studies checked, an unresolved V gene accounts for under half of them, and the cause for the rest is not known. The D gene and trimming were derived from the DNA, and the V and J assignments and clone size from that table. The sample data list approximately 100,000 clones, and about 80% of these were observed just once. Jointly, the top ten make up 16% of the sample.

In this chain, TRBV19 is recombined with TRBJ2-3, with 10 junctional bases fitting TRBD1. The receptor was isolated from a man in his fifties or sixties in good health and CMV-seropositive. The sample was PBMCs. The nucleotide sequence is TGTGCCAGTCAGACAGGGGGCAAGATGACAGATACGCAGTATTTT. It specifies CASQTGGKMTDTQYF.